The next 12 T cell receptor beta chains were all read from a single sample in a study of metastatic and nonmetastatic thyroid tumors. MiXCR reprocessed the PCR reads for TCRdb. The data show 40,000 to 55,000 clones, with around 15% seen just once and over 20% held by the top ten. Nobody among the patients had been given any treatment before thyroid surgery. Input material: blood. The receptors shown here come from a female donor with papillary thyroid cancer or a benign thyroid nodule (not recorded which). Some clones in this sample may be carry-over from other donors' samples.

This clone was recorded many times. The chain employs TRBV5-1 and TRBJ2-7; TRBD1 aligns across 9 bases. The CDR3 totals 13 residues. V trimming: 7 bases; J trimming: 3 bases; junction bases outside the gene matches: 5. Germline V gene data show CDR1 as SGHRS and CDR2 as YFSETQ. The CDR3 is CASHPGQGYEQYF. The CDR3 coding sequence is TGCGCCAGCCACCCGGGACAGGGCTACGAGCAGTACTTC.

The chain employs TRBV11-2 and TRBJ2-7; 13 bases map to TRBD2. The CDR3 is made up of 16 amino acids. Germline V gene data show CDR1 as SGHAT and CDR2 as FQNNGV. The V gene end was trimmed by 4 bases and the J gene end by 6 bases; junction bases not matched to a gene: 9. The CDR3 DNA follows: TGTGCCAGCAGCTCGGGGACTAGCGGGATACTTGGCGAGCAGTACTTC. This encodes CASSSGTSGILGEQYF.

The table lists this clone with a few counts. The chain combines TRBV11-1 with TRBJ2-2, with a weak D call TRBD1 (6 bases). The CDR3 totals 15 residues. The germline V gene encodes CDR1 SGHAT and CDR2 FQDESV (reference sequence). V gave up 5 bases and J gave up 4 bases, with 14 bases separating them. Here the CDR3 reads CASSPSPQGTGELFF. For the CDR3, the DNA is TGTGCCAGCAGCCCGTCGCCACAGGGCACCGGGGAGCTGTTTTTT. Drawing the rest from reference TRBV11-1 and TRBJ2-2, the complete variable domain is EAEVAQSPRYKITEKSQAVAFWCDPISGHATLYWYRQILGQGPELLVQFQDESVVDDSQLPKDRFSAERLKGVDSTLKIQPAELGDSAMYLCASSPSPQGTGELFFGEGSRLTVL.

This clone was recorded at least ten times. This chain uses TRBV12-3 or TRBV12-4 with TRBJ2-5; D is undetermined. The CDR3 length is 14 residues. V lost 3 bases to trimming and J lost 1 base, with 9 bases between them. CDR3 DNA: TGTGCCAGCAGTTTTGGAGTGGGCCAAGAGACCCAGTACTTC. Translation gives CASSFGVGQETQYF.

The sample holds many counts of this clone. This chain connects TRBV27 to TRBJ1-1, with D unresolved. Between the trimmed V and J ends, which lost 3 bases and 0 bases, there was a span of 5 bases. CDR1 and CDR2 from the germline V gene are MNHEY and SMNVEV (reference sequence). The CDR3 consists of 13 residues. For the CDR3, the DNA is TGTGCCAGCAGTTTCGTAGTGAACACTGAAGCTTTCTTT. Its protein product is CASSFVVNTEAFF.

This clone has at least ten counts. As DNA, the CDR3 is TGTGCCTGGAGTGTACAACTTGAGGGAGAGACCCAGTACTTC. It encodes CAWSVQLEGETQYF. The rearrangement links TRBV30 to TRBJ2-5; D is perhaps TRBD2 (5 bases). The germline V gene encodes CDR1 GTSNPN and CDR2 SVGIG (reference sequence). This CDR3 spans 14 amino acids. Between the trimmed V and J ends, which lost 0 bases and 4 bases, there was a span of 12 bases.

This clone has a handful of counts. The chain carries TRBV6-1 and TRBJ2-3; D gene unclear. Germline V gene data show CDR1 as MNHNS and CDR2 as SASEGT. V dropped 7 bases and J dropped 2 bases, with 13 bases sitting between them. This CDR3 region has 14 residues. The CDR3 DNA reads TGTGCCAGCAATCCGCTGATAAACACAGATACGCAGTATTTT. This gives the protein CASNPLINTDTQYF.

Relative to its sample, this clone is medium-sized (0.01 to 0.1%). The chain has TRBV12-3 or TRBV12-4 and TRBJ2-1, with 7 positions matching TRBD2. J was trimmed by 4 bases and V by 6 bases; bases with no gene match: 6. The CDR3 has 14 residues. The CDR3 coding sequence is TGTGCCAGCAGCTGGAGCGGGGTTTACAATGAGCAGTTCTTC. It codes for CASSWSGVYNEQFF.

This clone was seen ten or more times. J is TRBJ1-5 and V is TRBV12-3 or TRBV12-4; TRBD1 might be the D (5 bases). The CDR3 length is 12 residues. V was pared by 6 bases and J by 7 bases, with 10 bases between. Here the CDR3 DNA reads TGTGCCAGCAGCCTGGGGGGACAGCCCCAGCATTTT. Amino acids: CASSLGGQPQHF.

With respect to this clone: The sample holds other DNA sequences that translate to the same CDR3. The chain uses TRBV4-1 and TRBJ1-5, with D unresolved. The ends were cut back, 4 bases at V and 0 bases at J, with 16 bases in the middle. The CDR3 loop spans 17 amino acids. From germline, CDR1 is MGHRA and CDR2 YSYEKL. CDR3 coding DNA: TGCGCCAGCAGCCTCTTGGTTTCAGGTACTAGCAATCAGCCCCAGCATTTT. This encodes CASSLLVSGTSNQPQHF.

The CDR3 DNA reads as TGTGCCAGCAGTTCTAGCGGTGCGCAGTACTTC. Translating it yields CASSSSGAQYF. The chain has TRBV12-3 or TRBV12-4 and TRBJ2-7; TRBD2 agrees at 7 bases. The CDR3 is 11 residues long. V lost 4 bases to trimming and J lost 9 bases; unmatched junction nucleotides: 3.

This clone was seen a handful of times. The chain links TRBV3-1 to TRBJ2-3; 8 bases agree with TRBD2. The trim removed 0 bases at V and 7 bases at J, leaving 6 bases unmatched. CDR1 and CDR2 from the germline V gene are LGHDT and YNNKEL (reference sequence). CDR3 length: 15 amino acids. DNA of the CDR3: TGTGCCAGCAGCCAAGACACTAGCGGAGGGTATACGCAGTATTTT. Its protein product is CASSQDTSGGYTQYF.